This entry features one T cell receptor (beta chain) sequence. The method was immunoSEQ multiplex PCR; TCRdb's version includes in-frame clones alone and lacks a portion of them. Found here are 350,000 to 400,000 clones, about nine tenths of them singletons; the top ten hold about 3.6%. As to treatment: 15 to 20 received Ad26.COV2.S at low or high dose, single or two shots; 5 received placebo; per-sample allocation not given. Repertoires come from day 63 after the first vaccine or placebo injection. V was clipped by 1 base and J by 4 bases; unmatched bases: 17. CDR3 length equals 19 residues. Germline CDR1 reads KGHSH; CDR2 reads LQKENI. This sample stems from a study of Ad26.COV2.S vaccination and SARS-CoV-2 variants.

This sequence was found in a person between 18 and 65 years old who received the Ad26.COV2.S COVID-19 vaccine or a placebo. The sequencing used peripheral blood, collected in a trial of Ad26.COV2.S vaccine versus placebo. V gene TRBV18 combines with J gene TRBJ1-2; 8 nucleotides agree with TRBD1. DNA of the CDR3: TGTGCCAGCTCACCACAGAACGTGCAGGGGGCGCCTTCGGCCTATGGCTACACCTTC. This sequence encodes CASSPQNVQGAPSAYGYTF.